This entry is about one TCR beta chain. The antigen is not known. A single record per CDR3 protein comes from TCRdb applying MiXCR to the reads. Of around 290,000 distinct CDR3 sequences listed, roughly 23% were seen once; the top ten hold roughly 13%. Looked up from germline, CDR1 is MGHRA and CDR2 is YSYEKL. V was pared by 4 bases and J by 1 base, with 4 bases of the junction left unmatched. The CDR3 loop spans 16 amino acids. This sample was included in a study of T cell repertoires in cytomegalovirus infection. Study summary: Both CMV infection and a matching HLA type were indicated by public TCR beta signatures. Broader study findings: Carriers of CMV and the relevant HLA type were discriminated by public TCR beta frequency. The ex vivo response was dominated by HLA-C-restricted CMV-specific TCR beta clonotypes.

This clonotype was obtained from a human donor in good health (CMV status not recorded). Some clones in this sample may be carry-over from other donors' samples. Sequencing was done on a sample of PBMCs. This chain links TRBV4-1 with TRBJ2-3, with 11 positions matching TRBD2. DNA of the CDR3: TGCGCCAGCAGCCCTATAGCGGGGGGGGGCACAGATACGCAGTATTTT. Amino acid sequence: CASSPIAGGGTDTQYF.